This T cell receptor (beta chain) derives from a study of T cell responses to AZD1222 COVID-19 vaccine. Findings of the study overall: Among those given AZD1222, only six were seropositive at baseline.

CDR1 and CDR2 (germline): MGHRA, YSYEKL. This CDR3 contains 20 residues. Trimming cost V 1 base and J 1 base, with 25 bases left between them. Clones were sequenced by immunoSEQ multiplex PCR, and TCRdb holds only the in-frame ones, with some missing. The table records around 170,000 clones, approximately 91% of them present only once. On this clone: The antigen remains unidentified.

Sequences were derived from peripheral blood, sampled on day 0 of AZD1222 vaccination. This chain connects TRBV4-1 to TRBJ1-2, with D possibly being TRBD1 (6 bases). The sequence came from an adult in good health. The CDR3 DNA follows: TGCGCCAGCAGCCAAGTCATCTCGTTGGGAGGGGGAATTTTTAACTATGGCTACACCTTC. It is translated as CASSQVISLGGGIFNYGYTF.